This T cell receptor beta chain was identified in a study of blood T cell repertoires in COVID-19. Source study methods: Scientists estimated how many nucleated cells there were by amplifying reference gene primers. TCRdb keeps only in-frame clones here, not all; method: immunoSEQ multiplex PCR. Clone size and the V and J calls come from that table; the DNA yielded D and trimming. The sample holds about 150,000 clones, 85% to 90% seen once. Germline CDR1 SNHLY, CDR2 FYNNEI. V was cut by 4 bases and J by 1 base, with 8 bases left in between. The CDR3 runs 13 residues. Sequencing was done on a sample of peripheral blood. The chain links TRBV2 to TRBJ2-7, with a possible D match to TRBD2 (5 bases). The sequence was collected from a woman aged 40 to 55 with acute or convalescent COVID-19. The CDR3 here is CASSGRGSYEQYF. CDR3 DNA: TGTGCCAGCAGTGGTCGGGGATCCTACGAGCAGTACTTC.